Below, 22 T cell receptor beta chains from the same sample are listed, as sequenced in a study of blood T cell repertoires in COVID-19. Using immunoSEQ multiplex PCR, the repertoire was profiled, and TCRdb retains in-frame clones only, with some absent. The profile shows over 600,000 clones, 80% to 90% of them singletons. The specimen sequenced was peripheral blood. The origin of the receptors is a woman aged 18 to 35 with acute or convalescent COVID-19.

This chain joins TRBV24-1 and TRBJ2-1; no clear D. Germline assignment: CDR1 KGHDR and CDR2 SFDVKD. V was shortened by 0 bases and J by 7 bases, with 9 bases between the two germline ends. This CDR3 contains 14 residues. The CDR3 sequence is CATSDLGQKNEQFF. Here the CDR3 DNA reads TGTGCCACCAGTGATTTGGGGCAGAAGAATGAGCAGTTCTTC.

The chain recombines TRBV19 with TRBJ2-3; D might be TRBD1 (6 bases). V lost 5 bases to trimming and J lost 1 base, with 13 bases between them. CDR1 and CDR2 (germline): LNHDA, SQIVND (reference sequence). The CDR3 extends over 15 amino acids. CDR3 DNA: TGTGCCAGTAGTCCTTGGACAGACCGCACAGATACGCAGTATTTT. Encoded protein: CASSPWTDRTDTQYF. Full variable domain (missing parts from reference TRBV19 and TRBJ2-3): DGGITQSPKYLFRKEGQNVTLSCEQNLNHDAMYWYRQDPGQGLRLIYYSQIVNDFQKGDIAEGYSVSREKKESFPLTVTSAQKNPTAFYLCASSPWTDRTDTQYFGPGTRLTVL.

The chain has TRBV18 and TRBJ1-1, with 8 bases matching TRBD1. Germline V gene data show CDR1 as KGHSH and CDR2 as LQKENI. The CDR3 extends over 14 amino acids. With V trimmed by 0 bases and J by 5 bases, 2 bases remained unmatched. This CDR3 reads CASSPPTGETEAFF. In DNA, the CDR3 is TGTGCCAGCTCACCACCGACAGGGGAGACTGAAGCTTTCTTT. Combining the CDR3 with reference TRBV18 and TRBJ1-1 gives the whole variable domain NAGVMQNPRHLVRRRGQEARLRCSPMKGHSHVYWYRQLPEEGLKFMVYLQKENIIDESGMPKERFSAEFPKEGPSILRIQQVVRGDSAAYFCASSPPTGETEAFFGQGTRLTVV.

This clone was seen more than once but under ten times. The chain couples TRBV4-1 to TRBJ1-2; no clear D gene. The CDR3 is 13 amino acids. CDR1 is MGHRA, CDR2 YSYEKL, per germline. V was shortened by 4 bases and J by 5 bases, with 11 bases between the two germline ends. Written as DNA, the CDR3 is TGCGCCAGCAGCCCTCCGTCGCGGTATGGCTACACCTTC. This sequence encodes CASSPPSRYGYTF.

This clone showed up just a few times. J is TRBJ1-3 and V is TRBV11-2; TRBD1 might be the D (6 bases). Germline assignment: CDR1 SGHAT and CDR2 FQNNGV. Trimming took off 4 bases at V and 0 bases at J, with 10 bases between the two ends. The CDR3 sequence is 15 residues long. CDR3 sequence (DNA): TGTGCCAGCAGCTCGACAGGCTACTCTGGAAACACCATATATTTT. This sequence encodes CASSSTGYSGNTIYF.

The J gene is TRBJ1-1, the V gene TRBV7-2; 10 bases are shared with TRBD1. Unmatched junction bases numbered 5, after V lost 4 bases and J lost 3 bases. CDR1 SGHTA and CDR2 FQGNSA come from the germline V gene. The CDR3 runs 15 residues. The CDR3 is CASSWGQGIDTEAFF. As DNA, the CDR3 is TGTGCCAGCAGCTGGGGACAGGGGATTGACACTGAAGCTTTCTTT. Full variable domain (remainder filled in from reference TRBV7-2 and TRBJ1-1): GAGVSQSPSNKVTEKGKDVELRCDPISGHTALYWYRQSLGQGLEFLIYFQGNSAPDKSGLPSDRFSAERTGGSVSTLTIQRTQQEDSAVYLCASSWGQGIDTEAFFGQGTRLTVV.

V is TRBV19 and J is TRBJ2-5; 7 bases agree with TRBD1. The V gene end was trimmed by 6 bases and the J gene end by 2 bases; junction bases not matched to a gene: 9. The CDR3 extends over 15 amino acids. Germline-derived CDR1 and CDR2 are LNHDA and SQIVND (reference sequence). DNA for the CDR3: TGTGCCAGTAGCCAAAACAGGGGACCTCAAGAGACCCAGTACTTC. Amino acid sequence: CASSQNRGPQETQYF.

The rearrangement joins TRBV30 to TRBJ1-2, with TRBD1 matching 10 bases. There are 16 residues in the CDR3. The germline gives CDR1 GTSNPN, CDR2 SVGIG (reference sequence). V gave up 6 bases and J gave up 3 bases; unmatched junction bases: 13. This chain's CDR3 is CACTRIQGTGDYGYTF. The CDR3 DNA reads TGTGCCTGCACCCGAATCCAAGGGACAGGGGACTATGGCTACACCTTC. Using reference TRBV30 and TRBJ1-2 for the parts outside the CDR3, the full variable domain is SQTIHQWPATLVQPVGSPLSLECTVEGTSNPNLYWYRQAAGRGLQLLFYSVGIGQISSEVPQNLSASRPQDRQFILSSKKLLLSDSGFYLCACTRIQGTGDYGYTFGSGTRLTVV.

This clone was counted a single time. This rearrangement joins TRBV2 to TRBJ2-1; unclear D gene. V gave up 7 bases and J gave up 3 bases, with 10 bases separating them. The CDR3 has 13 amino acids. The germline CDR1 and CDR2 sequences are SNHLY and FYNNEI. CDR3 amino acids: CASKVPLYNEQFF. CDR3 nucleotide sequence: TGTGCCAGCAAAGTTCCACTCTACAATGAGCAGTTCTTC.

The gene calls are TRBV30 and TRBJ1-5, with D maybe TRBD1 (5 bases). The CDR3 is made up of 16 amino acids. Germline CDR1 GTSNPN, CDR2 SVGIG (reference sequence). V was cut by 0 bases and J by 4 bases, with 16 bases left in between. The CDR3 loop reads CAWSVWWAGSNQPQHF. CDR3 sequence (DNA): TGTGCCTGGAGTGTATGGTGGGCAGGGTCTAATCAGCCCCAGCATTTT.

The rearrangement joins TRBV19 to TRBJ1-1, with a weak D call TRBD1 (5 bases). V lost 2 bases and J lost 4, with 11 bases in between. The V gene's germline CDR1 is LNHDA and CDR2 SQIVND (reference sequence). This CDR3 spans 14 amino acids. The CDR3 loop reads CASSIQGGITEAFF. The CDR3 DNA reads as TGTGCCAGTAGTATACAGGGAGGGATCACTGAAGCTTTCTTT.

This chain uses TRBV5-8 with TRBJ1-2, with D unclear. V was pared by 7 bases and J by 8 bases, with 15 bases between. The CDR3 covers 12 residues. Germline V CDR1 and CDR2: SGHTS, YDEGEE. CDR3 protein: CASPHLRGGYTF. As DNA, the CDR3 is TGTGCCAGCCCGCACCTCCGAGGAGGCTACACCTTC.

The CDR3 region is CASSIDRGYTF. CDR3 nucleotide sequence: TGTGCCAGCAGCATAGACAGGGGCTACACCTTC. The chain uses TRBV7-9 and TRBJ1-2; TRBD1 is a possible D gene (6 bases). Germline V gene sequence: CDR1 SEHNR, CDR2 FQNEAQ (reference sequence). The CDR3 spans 11 residues. Deletions cut 5 bases from V and 8 bases from J, with 9 bases between. Combining the CDR3 with reference TRBV7-9 and TRBJ1-2 gives the whole variable domain DTGVSQNPRHKITKRGQNVTFRCDPISEHNRLYWYRQTLGQGPEFLTYFQNEAQLEKSRLLSDRFSAERPKGSFSTLEIQRTEQGDSAMYLCASSIDRGYTFGSGTRLTVV.

The chain links TRBV29-1 to TRBJ1-2, with D perhaps matching TRBD1 (6 bases). The V end lost 5 bases, the J end lost 2 bases, and 15 bases lay between the germline ends. The CDR3 extends over 14 amino acids. Per the germline V gene, CDR1 is SQVTM and CDR2 is ANQGSEA. The CDR3 DNA reads TGCAGCGTTTTAGGGGGGGGGCCGAACTATGGCTACACCTTC. Its translation is CSVLGGGPNYGYTF. Combining the CDR3 with reference TRBV29-1 and TRBJ1-2 gives the whole variable domain SAVISQKPSRDICQRGTSLTIQCQVDSQVTMMFWYRQQPGQSLTLIATANQGSEATYESGFVIDKFPISRPNLTFSTLTVSNMSPEDSSIYLCSVLGGGPNYGYTFGSGTRLTVV.

The CDR3, as DNA: TGCAGTGCTAGTAGCAGGGCCGATCAGCCCCAGCATTTT. Translated: CSASSRADQPQHF. J is TRBJ1-5 and V is TRBV20-1; TRBD1 is a possible D gene (5 bases). Trimming removed 3 bases from V and 5 bases from J, with 11 bases in between. Germline lookup yields CDR1 DFQATT and CDR2 SNEGSKA (reference sequence). This CDR3 has 13 amino acids.

The chain employs TRBV5-6 and TRBJ1-5; 9 bases map to TRBD1. CDR1 and CDR2 (germline): SGHDT, YYEEEE. This CDR3 has 17 residues. V gave up 4 bases and J gave up 1 base; unmatched junction bases: 9. The CDR3 bases are TGTGCCAGCAGCGTAGGGACAGGGACTAGGAGCAATCAGCCCCAGCATTTT. This gives the protein CASSVGTGTRSNQPQHF.

The V gene is TRBV3-1 (or the pseudogene TRBV3-2), the J gene TRBJ2-5; a possible D gene is TRBD2 (5 bases). Trimming stripped 2 bases from V and 1 base from J, with 8 bases between. The CDR3 loop spans 14 amino acids. The germline CDR1 and CDR2 sequences are LGHDT and YNNKEL (reference sequence). The CDR3 loop is CASSQPSLQETQYF. For the CDR3, the DNA is TGTGCCAGCAGCCAACCTAGCCTCCAAGAGACCCAGTACTTC.

The genes are TRBV10-3 and TRBJ2-7, with no clear D. Germline CDR1 reads ENHRY; CDR2 reads SYGVKD. Trimming shortened V by 4 bases and J by 2 bases, and 9 bases separated the two germline ends. CDR3 length: 13 amino acids. In nucleotides, the CDR3 is TGTGCCATCAGTGGCGACAATACCTACGAGCAGTACTTC. It translates to CAISGDNTYEQYF.

V usage is TRBV6-2 or TRBV6-3 and J usage is TRBJ2-1; the D is unclear. The CDR3 contains 14 residues. The ends were cut back, 0 bases at V and 3 bases at J, with 6 bases in the middle. Per the germline V gene, CDR1 is MNHEY and CDR2 is SVGEGT. The CDR3, as DNA: TGTGCCAGCAGTTACTCCCGCAGCTACAATGAGCAGTTCTTC. Amino acid sequence: CASSYSRSYNEQFF.

The chain recombines TRBV29-1 with TRBJ1-2; possible D gene TRBD1, 5 bases. The CDR3 has 14 residues. CDR1 and CDR2 (germline): SQVTM, ANQGSEA. Deletions cut 3 bases from V and 6 bases from J, with 17 bases between. In DNA, the CDR3 is TGCAGCGTTGAGGACGGAGGGGTTATAGATGGCTACACCTTC. Its protein product is CSVEDGGVIDGYTF. Variable domain in full (rest from reference TRBV29-1 and TRBJ1-2): SAVISQKPSRDICQRGTSLTIQCQVDSQVTMMFWYRQQPGQSLTLIATANQGSEATYESGFVIDKFPISRPNLTFSTLTVSNMSPEDSSIYLCSVEDGGVIDGYTFGSGTRLTVV.

The chain employs TRBV18 and TRBJ1-1; 8 nucleotides agree with TRBD1. The trim removed 4 bases at V and 7 bases at J, leaving 2 bases unmatched. This CDR3 is built from 12 residues. CDR1 KGHSH and CDR2 LQKENI come from the germline V gene. The CDR3 region is CASSRTGNEAFF. CDR3 in DNA: TGTGCCAGCTCACGGACAGGGAATGAAGCTTTCTTT.

The rearrangement uses TRBV6-5 and TRBJ1-6, with D tentatively TRBD1 (6 bases). Germline loops: CDR1 MNHEY, CDR2 SVGAGI. CDR3 size: 16 residues. With 2 bases removed from V and 8 bases from J, the gap between germline ends came to 16 bases. The CDR3 reads CASSYQGRFRDSPLHF. Here the CDR3 DNA reads TGTGCCAGCAGTTACCAGGGGCGTTTTCGGGATTCACCCCTCCACTTT.